This T cell receptor beta chain was sequenced during a study of a mutant IDH1 vaccine in newly diagnosed glioma. At the level of the study: The study gave patients eight vaccinations in weeks 1, 3, 5, 7, 11, 15, 19, 23. Every participant had undergone radiotherapy, temozolomide, or both before, and most underwent both.

Time point described: week 11, during vaccination. The study gave 300 ug of mutant IDH1 20-mer peptide per vaccine dose, with topical imiquimod. The donors had new WHO grade 3 or 4 astrocytomas; these were IDH1-mutant and ATRX-lost. There are 15 residues in the CDR3. Germline V lookup: CDR1 SGHAT, CDR2 FQNNGV. V was trimmed by 0 bases and J by 0 bases, leaving 9 bases between them. Profiled with immunoSEQ multiplex PCR; TCRdb holds only in-frame clones, not every one. The sample shows about 32,000 clones, about 78% of them seen only once. To note about this clone: No antigen is known for it.

General study results and limits: Any relationship between pseudoprogression and changes in top peripheral T cell clonotypes seemed absent.

Sequenced here: PBMCs, sampled from a glioma patient whose treatment included an IDH1 peptide vaccine. The TCR sequence derives from a man aged 25 to 40 with glioma. The V gene is TRBV11-2, the J gene TRBJ2-7, with D hard to call. In DNA, the CDR3 is TGTGCCAGCAGCTTAGACTTCTCAAGCTCCTACGAGCAGTACTTC. Protein product: CASSLDFSSSYEQYF.